The sequence of this T cell receptor (beta chain) was determined in a study of post-analysis software for immune sequencing data. Study-wide results and caveats: About five TRBV segments occurring more often in patients than controls included TRBV5-6, TRBV5-1 and TRBV20-1.

Of note for this clonotype: Its antigen is unidentified.

Germline V lookup: CDR1 MGHRA, CDR2 YSYEKL. The CDR3 extends over 12 amino acids. Trimming shortened V by 1 base and J by 13 bases, and 11 bases separated the two germline ends. The TCR beta cDNA libraries carried unique molecular identifiers. Each CDR3 protein is one row after TCRdb ran MiXCR on the PCR reads. The table records 700,000 to 900,000 distinct CDR3 sequences, about 45% of them present only once. The receptor comes from a girl between 5 and 17 years old with multiple sclerosis. Input material: blood. The J gene is TRBJ2-1, the V gene TRBV4-1; the D gene could be TRBD1 or TRBD2 (5 bases each). In DNA form, the CDR3 reads TGCGCCAGCAGCCAAGGAGGTGGGACCCAGTTCTTC. Translation: CASSQGGGTQFF.